Presented here are 4 T cell receptor beta chains from one specimen sequenced in a study of blood T cell repertoires in COVID-19. Measured with immunoSEQ multiplex PCR; TCRdb has only the in-frame clones, and not every one. This sample has about 25,000 clones, with around 88% found just once. The material sequenced was peripheral blood. These receptors came from a human donor with active COVID-19. The donor label of this sample is uncertain.

The V and J genes are TRBV6-5 and TRBJ2-7, with a weak D call TRBD2 (6 bases). This CDR3 comprises 14 residues. The germline gives CDR1 MNHEY, CDR2 SVGAGI. V was shortened by 2 bases and J by 3 bases, with 11 bases between the two germline ends. CDR3 DNA: TGTGCCAGCAGTTACGCCGGGAGCAGCTACGAGCAGTACTTC. Translating it yields CASSYAGSSYEQYF.

V gene TRBV19 combines with J gene TRBJ2-2, with D perhaps matching TRBD1 (6 bases). CDR3 length: 14 residues. V lost 5 bases and J lost 4, with 11 bases in between. Germline CDR1 LNHDA, CDR2 SQIVND (reference sequence). CDR3 DNA sequence: TGTGCCAGTAGTGCAGGGGTGGCCACCGGGGAGCTGTTTTTT. It yields the protein CASSAGVATGELFF.

The chain has TRBV5-1 and TRBJ2-5, with 7 bases that match TRBD1. With V trimmed by 6 bases and J by 2 bases, 7 bases remained unmatched. The length of the CDR3 is 14 residues. CDR1 is SGHRS, CDR2 YFSETQ, per germline. The CDR3 DNA sequence: TGCGCCAGCACGGTCCAGGGACAGCAAGAGACCCAGTACTTC. Translation: CASTVQGQQETQYF.

This chain links TRBV25-1 with TRBJ2-1, with TRBD2 matching over 11 bases. This CDR3 has 17 amino acids. CDR1 is MGHDK and CDR2 is SYGVNS in the germline V gene. The V and J ends lost 3 bases and 2 bases, in that order; junction bases with no gene match: 6. CDR3: CASSDPHSGRAYNEQFF. DNA for the CDR3: TGTGCCAGCAGTGATCCTCATAGCGGGAGGGCCTACAATGAGCAGTTCTTC.